The clone carrying this T cell receptor beta chain was detected only once. Its target is unknown. V gave up 0 bases and J gave up 5 bases, with 7 bases separating them. This CDR3 contains 13 residues. Germline CDR1 reads MNHNS; CDR2 reads SASEGT. The repertoire was sequenced with immunoSEQ multiplex PCR; TCRdb's copy has only in-frame clones and lacks some. The sample contains some 52,000 clones, roughly 86% of which appear only once. The data were taken from a study of PD-1 blockade in classical Hodgkin lymphoma. The time point was: cycle 4 day 1 (C4D1), after 5 to 7 weeks of nivolumab. Relapse was seen in all patients after autologous stem cell transplantation, and brentuximab vedotin exposure was variable. General observations from the study: For complete responders, baseline diversity was comparable to that of newly diagnosed patients.

This receptor was taken from a human donor with classical Hodgkin lymphoma. The chain has TRBV6-1 and TRBJ1-2; D not certain. The specimen comprised peripheral blood mononuclear cells (PBMCs), sampled before the fourth cycle of nivolumab. CDR3 loop: CASSEASGYGYTF. CDR3 in DNA: TGTGCCAGCAGTGAAGCATCGGGGTATGGCTACACCTTC.